Presented here are 26 T cell receptor beta chains from one specimen sequenced in a study of identical twins. One entry per CDR3 protein results from TCRdb running MiXCR on the 5' RACE reads. The table has approximately 630,000 distinct CDR3 sequences, 7% to 7.5% seen once. These same records also appear under a second study, on yellow fever vaccine responses in identical twins.

Specimen: PBMCs. These TCRs come from a young woman in good health.

This clonotype has a count of ten or more. The chain is built from TRBV5-1 and TRBJ2-1; 10 bases line up with TRBD1. This CDR3 comprises 15 residues. The V gene's germline CDR1 is SGHRS and CDR2 YFSETQ. J lost 6 bases, V lost 6 bases, and 9 bases had no gene match. The CDR3 nucleotides are TGCGCCAGCATCGAAAGACAGGGGGCGATCAATGAGCAGTTCTTC. Protein sequence: CASIERQGAINEQFF.

This clonotype was detected only a few times. This sequence joins TRBV7-9 and TRBJ2-3, with no clear D. The germline V gene has CDR1 SEHNR and CDR2 FQNEAQ (reference sequence). Trimming pared 3 bases from V and 4 bases from J, leaving 14 bases between. This CDR3 region has 15 residues. The CDR3 bases are TGTGCCAGCAGCTTCACTGGGATAGAGGCAGATACGCAGTATTTT. Its translation is CASSFTGIEADTQYF.

The gene calls are TRBV7-9 and TRBJ2-1, with D possibly matching TRBD2 (5 bases). With 5 bases removed from V and 2 bases from J, the gap between germline ends came to 13 bases. CDR1 is SEHNR and CDR2 is FQNEAQ in the germline V gene (reference sequence). The CDR3 runs 15 residues. CDR3 amino acids: CASSPPGVTYNEQFF. The CDR3 DNA sequence: TGTGCCAGCAGCCCCCCCGGGGTAACCTACAATGAGCAGTTCTTC.

The chain joins TRBV6-1 to TRBJ1-6; 10 bases fit TRBD1. The J segment lost 8 bases and the V segment lost 3 bases, leaving 4 bases of the junction unmatched. The CDR3 has 15 residues. Germline V gene sequence: CDR1 MNHNS, CDR2 SASEGT. The CDR3 DNA is TGTGCCAGCAGTGAGGGACAGGGGTGGTATTCACCCCTCCACTTT. It is translated as CASSEGQGWYSPLHF.

The chain uses TRBV7-2 and TRBJ2-6, with D perhaps TRBD1 or TRBD2 (7 bases each). CDR3 length: 17 amino acids. CDR1 and CDR2 from the germline V gene are SGHTA and FQGNSA. V was clipped by 5 bases and J by 3 bases, with 17 bases between them. The DNA of the CDR3 is TGTGCCAGCAGCCCTCAGGGGGGGGGCCGTGGGGCCAACGTCCTGACTTTC. It codes for CASSPQGGGRGANVLTF. The complete variable domain, with remaining parts taken from reference TRBV7-2 and TRBJ2-6, reads GAGVSQSPSNKVTEKGKDVELRCDPISGHTALYWYRQSLGQGLEFLIYFQGNSAPDKSGLPSDRFSAERTGGSVSTLTIQRTQQEDSAVYLCASSPQGGGRGANVLTFGAGSRLTVL.

This clonotype was seen a handful of times. This chain uses TRBV12-3 or TRBV12-4 with TRBJ2-2; 8 bases align to TRBD2. The junction had 7 bases not matched to a gene; V was cut back by 2 bases and J by 2 bases. This CDR3 contains 17 residues. The DNA of the CDR3 is TGTGCCAGCAGTTTAACCTTAGCGGGGCTAAACACCGGGGAGCTGTTTTTT. It codes for CASSLTLAGLNTGELFF.

This clonotype showed up just a few times. The rearrangement uses TRBV5-1 and TRBJ2-3, with D possibly being TRBD1 (6 bases). Trimming removed 7 bases at V and 2 bases at J, with 14 bases between. From germline, CDR1 is SGHRS and CDR2 YFSETQ. The CDR3 contains 14 residues. CDR3: CASAAGADTDTQYF. CDR3 bases: TGCGCCAGCGCGGCAGGGGCCGACACAGATACGCAGTATTTT.

The rearrangement links TRBV20-1 to TRBJ2-3; D is unresolved. This CDR3 spans 13 amino acids. V lost 6 bases and J lost 2, with 12 bases in between. Germline V gene lookup returns CDR1 DFQATT and CDR2 SNEGSKA (reference sequence). Here the CDR3 DNA reads TGCAGTGCCAGGCGGTCCCCCACAGATACGCAGTATTTT. Protein product: CSARRSPTDTQYF.

This clonotype has more than one count but fewer than ten. The chain links TRBV3-1 to TRBJ2-3; D possibly corresponds to TRBD2 (7 bases). The CDR3 totals 12 residues. Trimming took off 9 bases at V and 4 bases at J, with 11 bases between the two ends. Germline loops: CDR1 LGHDT, CDR2 YNNKEL (reference sequence). CDR3 protein: CASRRGPDTQYF. The DNA of the CDR3 is TGTGCCAGTCGGCGGGGGCCAGATACGCAGTATTTT.

This clonotype occurred many times. This chain uses TRBV12-3 or TRBV12-4 with TRBJ2-3; 9 bases match TRBD2. The CDR3 spans 13 residues. Trimming removed 7 bases from V and 8 bases from J; junction bases left unmatched: 7. DNA of the CDR3: TGTGCCAGCAAGGGAGGTAGCGGGAGTACGCAGTATTTT. This sequence encodes CASKGGSGSTQYF.

The genes are TRBV6-1 and TRBJ1-6; D not resolved. This CDR3 comprises 13 residues. Trimming took 6 bases from V and 12 from J, leaving 15 bases between them. The germline V gene encodes CDR1 MNHNS and CDR2 SASEGT. CDR3 in DNA: TGTGCCAGCAGCTCGGACCACGAGGGACCCCTCCACTTT. It is translated as CASSSDHEGPLHF.

This clonotype was seen only a few times. The chain combines TRBV3-1 with TRBJ2-1; tentative D call: TRBD2 (6 bases). V was shortened by 1 base and J by 9 bases, with 10 bases between the two germline ends. The CDR3 is made up of 13 amino acids. CDR1 is LGHDT and CDR2 is YNNKEL in the germline V gene (reference sequence). The CDR3 DNA is TGTGCCAGCAGCCAAGCACTAGCTCCTGAGCAGTTCTTC. Its translation is CASSQALAPEQFF.

This clonotype was detected only a few times. The V call is TRBV12-3 or TRBV12-4, the J call TRBJ2-6; no definite D call. The length of the CDR3 is 16 residues. V lost 1 base, J lost 1 base, and 8 bases lay in between. CDR3: CASSLEAESGANVLTF. DNA of the CDR3: TGTGCCAGCAGTTTAGAGGCAGAATCTGGGGCCAACGTCCTGACTTTC.

The chain uses TRBV20-1 and TRBJ2-5, with 10 bases that match TRBD2. The length of the CDR3 is 14 residues. The germline V gene has CDR1 DFQATT and CDR2 SNEGSKA (reference sequence). After removal of 6 bases from V and 6 bases from J, the junction contained 10 bases not matched to a gene. The CDR3: CSAERSSGGKTQYF. For the CDR3, the DNA is TGCAGTGCCGAGCGGTCTAGCGGGGGAAAGACCCAGTACTTC.

This clonotype has ten or more counts. The rearrangement uses TRBV12-3 or TRBV12-4 and TRBJ2-3, with D tentatively TRBD2 (5 bases). Trimming left V 6 bases short and J 4 bases short, with 17 bases between. This CDR3 has 15 residues. CDR3 sequence: CASRSPPGGSDTQYF. CDR3 sequence (DNA): TGTGCCAGCAGGTCCCCCCCCGGAGGTTCAGATACGCAGTATTTT.

This chain uses TRBV7-8 with TRBJ2-7; D might be TRBD1 (6 bases). Trimming removed 5 bases from V and 0 bases from J, with 14 bases in between. In germline, CDR1 is SGHVS, CDR2 FQNEAQ. The CDR3 sequence is 15 residues long. The CDR3 reads CASSLQGRSSYEQYF. CDR3 nucleotides: TGTGCCAGCAGCCTACAGGGACGGAGCTCCTACGAGCAGTACTTC.

The CDR3 nucleotides read TGTGCCAGCAGCTTGGAAGGGGGCGGTACTGGAGAAAAACTGTTTTTT. Translating gives CASSLEGGGTGEKLFF. The V gene is TRBV5-6, the J gene TRBJ1-4; 7 bases are a match to TRBD1. Germline V gene lookup returns CDR1 SGHDT and CDR2 YYEEEE. Trimming took 0 bases from V and 8 from J; bases not matched to a gene: 10. The CDR3 length is 16 residues.

This chain connects TRBV6-2 or TRBV6-3 to TRBJ1-5, with D possibly TRBD1 on 6 matching bases. The germline gives CDR1 MNHEY, CDR2 SVGEGT. This CDR3 has 14 residues. With 6 bases removed from V and 7 bases from J, the gap between germline ends came to 16 bases. CDR3 loop: CASSPDRPRQPQHF. DNA for the CDR3: TGTGCCAGCAGCCCCGACAGGCCACGGCAGCCCCAGCATTTT.

This clonotype has ten or more counts. The chain employs TRBV7-9 and TRBJ2-3, with 13 bases identical to TRBD2. The CDR3 consists of 15 residues. Losses at the gene ends were 8 bases for V and 4 bases for J; bases not matched to a gene: 6. CDR1 and CDR2 (germline): SEHNR, FQNEAQ (reference sequence). The DNA of the CDR3 is TGTGCCAGCTGGGCGGGACTAGCGGGATCAGATACGCAGTATTTT. Amino acids: CASWAGLAGSDTQYF.

This clonotype was counted between two and nine times. The V call is TRBV20-1, the J call TRBJ2-7; 10 nucleotides align to TRBD2. The CDR3 length is 15 residues. CDR1 DFQATT and CDR2 SNEGSKA come from the germline V gene (reference sequence). The V segment lost 5 bases and the J segment 4 bases; nucleotides outside the gene matches: 11. The chain's CDR3 is CSAWTSGGVKYEQYF. DNA for the CDR3: TGCAGTGCTTGGACTAGCGGAGGGGTAAAATACGAGCAGTACTTC.

This chain connects TRBV29-1 to TRBJ2-6; D is unresolved. This CDR3 is built from 12 residues. Germline assignment: CDR1 SQVTM and CDR2 ANQGSEA. The V end was cut by 6 bases, the J end by 2 bases, with 5 bases between. The CDR3 protein is CSVPTGANVLTF. The CDR3 DNA follows: TGCAGCGTCCCCACTGGGGCCAACGTCCTGACTTTC.

At least ten counts were recorded for this clonotype. The CDR3 nucleotides are TGTGCCAGCAGCCAAGAGGTGACAGGGAGCTCCTACAATGAGCAGTTCTTC. Its translation is CASSQEVTGSSYNEQFF. V and J are TRBV4-2 and TRBJ2-1; 7 bases are a match to TRBD1. CDR3 length equals 17 residues. Germline V lookup: CDR1 LGHNA, CDR2 YNFKEQ. The trim removed 0 bases at V and 0 bases at J, leaving 5 bases unmatched.

This clonotype appeared many times. The J gene is TRBJ2-7, the V gene TRBV12-3 or TRBV12-4, with D perhaps being TRBD1 or TRBD2 (5 bases each). Trimming removed 2 bases at V and 3 bases at J, with 17 bases between. This CDR3 is built from 16 residues. As DNA, the CDR3 is TGTGCCAGCAGTTTACAGGGTAGCGCCCTTCACTACGAGCAGTACTTC. It translates to CASSLQGSALHYEQYF.

This clonotype showed up many times. The rearrangement uses TRBV5-7 and TRBJ2-4; D is unresolved. TRBV5-7 is annotated as an ORF whose role is uncertain. The CDR3 length is 13 residues. V dropped 4 bases and J dropped 6 bases, with 11 bases sitting between them. DNA for the CDR3: TGTGCCAGCAGCCGAAAACCTGGAAACATTCAGTACTTC. Protein sequence: CASSRKPGNIQYF.

The chain has TRBV6-5 and TRBJ2-3; no definite D call. Trimming took 0 bases from V and 2 from J, leaving 9 bases between them. The germline V gene has CDR1 MNHEY and CDR2 SVGAGI. The CDR3 covers 15 residues. DNA of the CDR3: TGTGCCAGCAGTTACTCTGGGTTACTCACAGATACGCAGTATTTT. As protein: CASSYSGLLTDTQYF.

This clonotype was detected many times. The chain employs TRBV5-6 and TRBJ2-3; D unclear. The CDR3 has 15 amino acids. Germline V CDR1 and CDR2: SGHDT, YYEEEE. The V end was cut by 3 bases, the J end by 4 bases, with 15 bases between. The CDR3 coding sequence is TGTGCCAGCAGCTACCTCGGCGGCGGCGCAGATACGCAGTATTTT. It is translated as CASSYLGGGADTQYF.